The clone carrying this T cell receptor (beta chain) is a singleton in its sample. Its antigen remains unknown. At the DNA level, this CDR3 is encoded by other sequences in the same sample as well. This entry comes from a study of cytomegalovirus exposure and HLA in healthy donors. Overall study findings and caveats: It was found in a later analysis that first-cohort TCR clusters tended to co-occur in the 100 to 150 validation repertoires. High sensitivity and specificity were reportedly achieved when the classifier diagnosed cytomegalovirus status.

Assay: immunoSEQ multiplex PCR; the TCRdb copy retains only in-frame clones and omits some. The sample holds 170,000 or so clones, roughly four fifths seen once. V was clipped by 0 bases and J by 5 bases, with 6 bases between them. In germline, CDR1 is MGHRA, CDR2 YSYEKL. This CDR3 has 13 residues. Input material: PBMCs. The receptor comes from a woman aged 18-29 years in good health and CMV-seropositive. V and J are TRBV4-1 and TRBJ2-3; D is possibly TRBD2 (5 bases). The CDR3 sequence is CASSQDRGDTQYF. DNA for the CDR3: TGCGCCAGCAGCCAAGATCGGGGAGATACGCAGTATTTT.